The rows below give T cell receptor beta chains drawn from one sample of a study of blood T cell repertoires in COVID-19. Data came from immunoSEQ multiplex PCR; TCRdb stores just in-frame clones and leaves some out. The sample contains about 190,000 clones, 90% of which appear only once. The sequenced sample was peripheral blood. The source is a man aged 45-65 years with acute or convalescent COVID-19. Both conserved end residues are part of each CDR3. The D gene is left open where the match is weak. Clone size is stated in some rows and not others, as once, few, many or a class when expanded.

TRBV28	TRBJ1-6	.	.	CASKRGGAKGTSNSPLHF	TGTGCCAGCAAAAGGGGGGGCGCGAAGGGAACAAGTAATTCACCCCTCCACTTT
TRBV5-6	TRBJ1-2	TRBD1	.	CASSLGGQGNGYTF	TGTGCCAGCAGCTTGGGGGGACAGGGTAATGGCTACACCTTC
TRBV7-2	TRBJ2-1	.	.	CASSWSGTPSYNEQFF	TGTGCCAGCAGCTGGTCCGGGACTCCCTCCTACAATGAGCAGTTCTTC
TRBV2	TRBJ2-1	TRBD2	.	CASSGLAGVGEQFF	TGTGCCAGCAGTGGACTAGCGGGAGTGGGTGAGCAGTTCTTC
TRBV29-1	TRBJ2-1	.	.	CSARTFSSYNEQFF	TGCAGCGCACGGACTTTCAGCTCCTACAATGAGCAGTTCTTC
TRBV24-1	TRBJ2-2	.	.	CATGSGANTGELFF	TGTGCCACCGGCTCAGGGGCGAACACCGGGGAGCTGTTTTTT
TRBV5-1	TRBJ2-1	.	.	CASSWTESSYNEQFF	TGCGCCAGCAGCTGGACAGAGAGCTCCTACAATGAGCAGTTCTTC
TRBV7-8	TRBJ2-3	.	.	CASSLEHPNRRTDTQYF	TGTGCCAGCAGCTTAGAACACCCGAACCGCCGCACAGATACGCAGTATTTT
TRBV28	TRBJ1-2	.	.	CASRSGAIGYTF	TGTGCCAGCAGGAGTGGAGCAATTGGCTACACCTTC
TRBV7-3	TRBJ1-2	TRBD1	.	CASSPGSGTGNYGYTF	TGTGCCAGCAGCCCAGGCTCCGGGACAGGGAACTATGGCTACACCTTC
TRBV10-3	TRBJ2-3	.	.	CAIRVALNTDTQYF	TGTGCCATCCGGGTAGCCTTAAACACAGATACGCAGTATTTT
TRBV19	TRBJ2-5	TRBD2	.	CASSITGGGQETQYF	TGTGCCAGTAGTATAACGGGCGGGGGCCAAGAGACCCAGTACTTC
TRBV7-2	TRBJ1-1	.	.	CASSLRGLDTEAFF	TGTGCCAGCAGCTTACGAGGCCTCGACACTGAAGCTTTCTTT
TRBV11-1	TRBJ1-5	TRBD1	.	CASSRTGGNQPQHF	TGTGCCAGCAGCAGGACAGGGGGCAATCAGCCCCAGCATTTT
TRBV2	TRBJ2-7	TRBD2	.	CASSVDSGRATHF	TGTGCCAGCAGTGTGGATAGCGGGAGGGCCACGCACTTC
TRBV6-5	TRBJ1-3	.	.	CASSYSFTGNTIYF	TGTGCCAGCAGTTACTCCTTTACAGGAAACACCATATATTTT
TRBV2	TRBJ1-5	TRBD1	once	CASSGDRHNNQPQHF	TGTGCCAGCAGTGGGGACAGGCACAACAATCAGCCCCAGCATTTT
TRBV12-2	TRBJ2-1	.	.	CASRFFGSWDASNEQFF	TGTGCAAGTCGCTTCTTCGGGAGTTGGGATGCCAGCAATGAGCAGTTCTTC
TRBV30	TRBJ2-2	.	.	CAWSEDPTWLFF	TGTGCCTGGAGTGAGGATCCGACTTGGCTGTTTTTT
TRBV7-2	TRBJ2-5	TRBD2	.	CASSLRTSGTETQYF	TGTGCCAGCAGCCTTAGGACTAGCGGGACAGAGACCCAGTACTTC
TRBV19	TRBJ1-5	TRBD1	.	CASSIDRGGQPQHF	TGTGCCAGTAGTATCGACAGGGGAGGTCAGCCCCAGCATTTT
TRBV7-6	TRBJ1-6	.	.	CASSRTGRNSPLHF	TGTGCCAGCAGCCGAACAGGACGAAATTCACCCCTCCACTTT
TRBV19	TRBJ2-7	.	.	CASSMGGLDVSYEQYF	TGTGCCAGTAGTATGGGGGGACTGGATGTATCCTACGAGCAGTACTTC
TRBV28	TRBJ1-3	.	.	CASSLATSSGNTIYF	TGTGCCAGCAGTTTGGCGACAAGCTCTGGAAACACCATATATTTT
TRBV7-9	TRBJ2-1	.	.	CATGGPGEQFF	TGTGCCACCGGAGGGCCGGGTGAGCAGTTCTTC
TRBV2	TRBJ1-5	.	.	CASSHKRGGVAASNQPQHF	TGTGCCAGCAGCCACAAGAGAGGAGGGGTAGCGGCTAGCAATCAGCCCCAGCATTTT
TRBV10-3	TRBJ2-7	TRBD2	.	CAISESLRGADEQYF	TGTGCCATCAGTGAGTCTTTGCGGGGGGCTGACGAGCAGTACTTC
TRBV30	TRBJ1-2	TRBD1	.	CAWSLGQNYGYTF	TGTGCCTGGAGCCTGGGACAGAACTATGGCTACACCTTC
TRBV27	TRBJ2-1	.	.	CASSLYPTDNEQFF	TGTGCCAGCAGTTTATATCCTACTGACAATGAGCAGTTCTTC
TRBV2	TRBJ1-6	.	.	CASSQVFSPLHF	TGTGCCAGCAGCCAGGTGTTTTCACCCCTCCACTTT
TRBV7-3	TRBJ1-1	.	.	CASSGGSNTEAFF	TGTGCCAGCAGCGGCGGGTCGAACACTGAAGCTTTCTTT
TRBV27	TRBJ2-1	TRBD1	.	CASSWTGGSYNEQFF	TGTGCCAGCAGCTGGACAGGGGGGTCCTACAATGAGCAGTTCTTC
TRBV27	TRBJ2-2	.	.	CATTTANTGELFF	TGTGCCACAACTACTGCGAACACCGGGGAGCTGTTTTTT